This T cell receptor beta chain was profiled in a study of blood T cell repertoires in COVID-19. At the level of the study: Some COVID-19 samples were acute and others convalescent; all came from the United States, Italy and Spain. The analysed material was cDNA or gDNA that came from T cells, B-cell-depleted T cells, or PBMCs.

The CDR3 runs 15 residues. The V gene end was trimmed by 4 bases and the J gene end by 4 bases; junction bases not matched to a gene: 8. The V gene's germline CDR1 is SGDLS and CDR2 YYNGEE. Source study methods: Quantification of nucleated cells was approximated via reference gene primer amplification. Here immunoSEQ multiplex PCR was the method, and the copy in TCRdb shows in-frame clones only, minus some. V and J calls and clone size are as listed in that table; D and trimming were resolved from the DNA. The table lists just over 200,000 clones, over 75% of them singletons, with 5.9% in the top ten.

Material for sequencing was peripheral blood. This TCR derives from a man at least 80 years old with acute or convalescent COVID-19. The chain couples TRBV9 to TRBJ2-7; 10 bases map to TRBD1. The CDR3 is CASSPAGTGEYEQYF. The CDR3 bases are TGTGCCAGCAGCCCCGCCGGGACAGGGGAGTACGAGCAGTACTTC.